Listed below are T cell receptor beta chains from one sample, sequenced in a study of identical twins. TCRdb independently ran MiXCR on the 5' RACE reads; one entry per CDR3 protein. The repertoire includes under 400,000 distinct CDR3 sequences, approximately 8.7% of them detected once, and approximately 8.9% sits in the top ten. Sequenced sample: naive T cells sorted from blood. The origin of the receptors is a woman in her 50s in good health. Each CDR3 is given without its conserved first and last residue.

TRBJ2-5	TRBV3-1	ASSPVTGGGETQY
TRBJ2-2	TRBV19	ASRTAGSSTGELF
TRBJ2-1	TRBV10-3	AIKGLGPLNEQF
TRBJ2-3	TRBV10-3	ATRGSGVADTQY
TRBJ2-3	TRBV12-3/TRBV12-4	ASSLAPPGEQY
TRBJ2-3	TRBV12-3/TRBV12-4	ASSLVRDGRDSEG
TRBJ2-7	TRBV6-6	ASSLSPELTLRGQY
TRBJ2-3	TRBV27	ASSFLGDTQY
TRBJ2-7	TRBV7-8	ASRGTSGRIEQY
TRBJ1-2	TRBV6-6	ASSYKGGTYGYP
TRBJ1-5	TRBV24-1	ATSDSHQPQH
TRBJ2-5	TRBV7-2	ASSLDTGTQY
TRBJ2-3	TRBV5-1	ASSLDLGTDTQY
TRBJ1-4	TRBV5-1	ASSLGTGAEKLF
TRBJ1-2	TRBV5-5	ASSPDRRLNYGYT
TRBJ2-7	TRBV12-3/TRBV12-4	ASSLSHEQY
TRBJ1-1	TRBV27	ASSLSRAAEAF
TRBJ2-2	TRBV5-1	ASSLGRQGTGELF
TRBJ2-4	TRBV12-3/TRBV12-4	ASSPLGLGAKNIQY
TRBJ1-5	TRBV2	ASSDLVGREPQH
TRBJ2-2	TRBV19	ASSRGGQTTSNTGELF